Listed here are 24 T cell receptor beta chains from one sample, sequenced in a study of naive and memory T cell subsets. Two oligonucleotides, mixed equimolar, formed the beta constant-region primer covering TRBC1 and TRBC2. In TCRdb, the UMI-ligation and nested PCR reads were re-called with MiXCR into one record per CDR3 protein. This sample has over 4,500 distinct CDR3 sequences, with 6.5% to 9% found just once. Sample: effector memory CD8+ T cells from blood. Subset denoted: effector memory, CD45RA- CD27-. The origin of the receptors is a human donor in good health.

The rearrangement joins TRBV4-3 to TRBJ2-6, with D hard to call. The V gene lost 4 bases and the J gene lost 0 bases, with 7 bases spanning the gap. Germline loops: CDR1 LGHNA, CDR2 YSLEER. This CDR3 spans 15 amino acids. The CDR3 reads CASSPGPSGANVLTF. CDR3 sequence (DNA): TGCGCCAGCAGCCCTGGACCCTCTGGGGCCAACGTCCTGACTTTC.

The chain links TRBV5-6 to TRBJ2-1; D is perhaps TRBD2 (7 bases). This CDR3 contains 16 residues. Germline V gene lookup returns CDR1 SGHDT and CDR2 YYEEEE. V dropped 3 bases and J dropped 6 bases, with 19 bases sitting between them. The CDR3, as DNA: TGTGCCAGCAGCTATCTGGTGGGGGGGCCCACCAATGAGCAGTTCTTC. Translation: CASSYLVGGPTNEQFF.

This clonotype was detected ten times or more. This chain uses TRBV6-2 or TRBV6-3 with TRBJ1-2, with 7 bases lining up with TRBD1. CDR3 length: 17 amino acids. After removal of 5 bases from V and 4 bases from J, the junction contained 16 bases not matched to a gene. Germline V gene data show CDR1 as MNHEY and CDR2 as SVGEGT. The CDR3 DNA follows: TGTGCCAGCAGTCCCCACGACAGGGACTATTTGGTCTATGGCTACACCTTC. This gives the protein CASSPHDRDYLVYGYTF.

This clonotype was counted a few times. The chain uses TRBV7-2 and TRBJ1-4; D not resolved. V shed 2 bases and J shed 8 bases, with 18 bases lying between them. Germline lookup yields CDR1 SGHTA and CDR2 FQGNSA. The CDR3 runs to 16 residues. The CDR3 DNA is TGTGCCAGCAGCTTACAGTTATCCCGGGATCGGGAAAAACTGTTTTTT. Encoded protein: CASSLQLSRDREKLFF.

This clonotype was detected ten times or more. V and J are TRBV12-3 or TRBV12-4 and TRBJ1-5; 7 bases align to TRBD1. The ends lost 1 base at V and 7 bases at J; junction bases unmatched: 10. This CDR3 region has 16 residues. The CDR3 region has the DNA TGTGCCAGCAGTTTAGGGGGTCCGACACAGGGGCAGCCCCAGCATTTT. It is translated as CASSLGGPTQGQPQHF.

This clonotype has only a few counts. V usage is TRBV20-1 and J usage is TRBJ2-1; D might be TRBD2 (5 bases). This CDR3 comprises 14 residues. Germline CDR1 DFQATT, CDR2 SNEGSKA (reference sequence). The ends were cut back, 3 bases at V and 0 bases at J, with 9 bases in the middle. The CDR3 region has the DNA TGCAGTGCTAGCGGGAAGAACTCCTACAATGAGCAGTTCTTC. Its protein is CSASGKNSYNEQFF.

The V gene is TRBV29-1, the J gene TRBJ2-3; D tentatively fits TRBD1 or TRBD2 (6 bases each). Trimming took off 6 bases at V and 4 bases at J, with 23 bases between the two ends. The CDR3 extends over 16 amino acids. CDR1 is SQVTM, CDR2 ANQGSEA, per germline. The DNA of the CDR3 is TGCAGCGTAGGGGGGTTAATGGCCCGCACTGCAGATACGCAGTATTTT. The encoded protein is CSVGGLMARTADTQYF.

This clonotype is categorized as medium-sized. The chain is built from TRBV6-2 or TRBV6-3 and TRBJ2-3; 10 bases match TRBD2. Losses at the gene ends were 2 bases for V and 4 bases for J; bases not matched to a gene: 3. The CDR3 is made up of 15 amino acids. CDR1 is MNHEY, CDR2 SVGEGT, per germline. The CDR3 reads CASSYGAGGPDTQYF. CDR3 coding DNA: TGTGCCAGCAGTTACGGAGCGGGAGGGCCAGATACGCAGTATTTT.

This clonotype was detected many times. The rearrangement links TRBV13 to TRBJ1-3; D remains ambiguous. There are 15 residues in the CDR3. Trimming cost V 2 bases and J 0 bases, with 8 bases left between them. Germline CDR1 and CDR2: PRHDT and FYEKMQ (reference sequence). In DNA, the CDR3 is TGTGCCAGCAGCTTATCCTCTGGCTCTGGAAACACCATATATTTT. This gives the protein CASSLSSGSGNTIYF. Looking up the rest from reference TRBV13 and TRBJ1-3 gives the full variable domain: AAGVIQSPRHLIKEKRETATLKCYPIPRHDTVYWYQQGPGQDPQFLISFYEKMQSDKGSIPDRFSAQQFSDYHSELNMSSLELGDSALYFCASSLSSGSGNTIYFGEGSWLTVV.

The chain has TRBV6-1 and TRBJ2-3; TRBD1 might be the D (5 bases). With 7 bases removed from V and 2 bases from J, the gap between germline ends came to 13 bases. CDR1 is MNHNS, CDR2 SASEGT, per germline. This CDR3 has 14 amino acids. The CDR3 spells CASNGAMDTDTQYF. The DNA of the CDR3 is TGTGCCAGCAATGGGGCGATGGACACAGATACGCAGTATTTT.

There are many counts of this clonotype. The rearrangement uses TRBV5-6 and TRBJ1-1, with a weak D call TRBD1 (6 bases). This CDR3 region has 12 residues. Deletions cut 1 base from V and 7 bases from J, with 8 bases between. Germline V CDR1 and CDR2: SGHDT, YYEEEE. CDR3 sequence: CASSLRGNEAFF. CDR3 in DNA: TGTGCCAGCAGCTTGAGGGGGAATGAAGCTTTCTTT.

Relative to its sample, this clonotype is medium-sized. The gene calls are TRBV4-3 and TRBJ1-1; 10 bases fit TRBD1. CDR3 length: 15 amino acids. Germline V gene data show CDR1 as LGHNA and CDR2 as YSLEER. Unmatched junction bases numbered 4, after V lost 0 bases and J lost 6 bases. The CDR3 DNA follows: TGCGCCAGCAGCCAAGAGACAGGGGGCCTCGCTGAAGCTTTCTTT. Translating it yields CASSQETGGLAEAFF.

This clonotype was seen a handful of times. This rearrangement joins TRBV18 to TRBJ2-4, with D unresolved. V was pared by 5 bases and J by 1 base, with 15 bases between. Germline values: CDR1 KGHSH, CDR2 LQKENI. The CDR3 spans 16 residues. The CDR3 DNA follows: TGTGCCAGCTCATCCGACACCAGAGACGCCAAAAACATTCAGTACTTC. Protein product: CASSSDTRDAKNIQYF.

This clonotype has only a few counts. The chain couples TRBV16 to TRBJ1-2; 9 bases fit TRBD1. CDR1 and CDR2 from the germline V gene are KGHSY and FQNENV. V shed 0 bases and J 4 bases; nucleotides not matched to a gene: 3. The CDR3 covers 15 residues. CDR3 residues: CASSQSDRGVYGYTF. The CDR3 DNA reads TGTGCCAGCAGCCAATCGGACAGGGGAGTCTATGGCTACACCTTC.

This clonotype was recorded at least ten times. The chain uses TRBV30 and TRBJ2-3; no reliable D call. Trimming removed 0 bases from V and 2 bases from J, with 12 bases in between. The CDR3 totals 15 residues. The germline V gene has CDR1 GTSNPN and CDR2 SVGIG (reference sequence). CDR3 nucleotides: TGTGCCTGGAGTGTATCGGGTGAGGACACAGATACGCAGTATTTT. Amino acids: CAWSVSGEDTDTQYF.

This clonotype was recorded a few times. In nucleotides, the CDR3 is TGCAGTGCTACAAGCGGGAGGGCTGACTACGAGCAGTACTTC. Translation: CSATSGRADYEQYF. The rearrangement links TRBV20-1 to TRBJ2-7, with 10 bases identical to TRBD2. V lost 4 bases, J lost 3 bases, and 6 bases stayed unmatched. Germline CDR1 reads DFQATT; CDR2 reads SNEGSKA (reference sequence). The CDR3 is made up of 14 amino acids.

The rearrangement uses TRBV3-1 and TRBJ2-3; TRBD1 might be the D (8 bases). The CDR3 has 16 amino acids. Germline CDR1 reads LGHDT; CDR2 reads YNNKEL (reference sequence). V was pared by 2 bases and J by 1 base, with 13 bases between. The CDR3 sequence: CASSQYRGGGTDTQYF. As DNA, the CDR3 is TGTGCCAGCAGCCAATACAGGGGGGGGGGCACAGATACGCAGTATTTT.

CDR3 loop: CASSQEDRGGTYEQYF. CDR3 DNA sequence: TGCGCCAGCAGCCAAGAGGACAGGGGGGGGACCTACGAGCAGTACTTC. The V gene is TRBV4-3, the J gene TRBJ2-7; 10 nucleotides match TRBD1. J lost 2 bases, V lost 0 bases, and 4 bases had no gene match. Germline CDR1 LGHNA, CDR2 YSLEER. The CDR3 covers 16 residues.

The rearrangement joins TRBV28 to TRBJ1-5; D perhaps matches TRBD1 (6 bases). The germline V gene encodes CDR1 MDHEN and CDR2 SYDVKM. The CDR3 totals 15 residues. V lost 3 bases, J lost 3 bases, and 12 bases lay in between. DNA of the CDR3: TGTGCCAGCAGTTTTGGGCCAGGGGACAATCAGCCCCAGCATTTT. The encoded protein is CASSFGPGDNQPQHF.

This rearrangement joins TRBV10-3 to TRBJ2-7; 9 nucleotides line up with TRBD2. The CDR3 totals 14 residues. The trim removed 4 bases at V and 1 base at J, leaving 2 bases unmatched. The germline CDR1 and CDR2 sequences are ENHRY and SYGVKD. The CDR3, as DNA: TGTGCCATCAGTGCGACTAGCGGTTCCTACGAGCAGTACTTC. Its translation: CAISATSGSYEQYF.

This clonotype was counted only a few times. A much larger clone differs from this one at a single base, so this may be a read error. For the CDR3, the DNA is TGCAGTGCTAGAGTCCTAGATTACGGGGGTGGAAACACCATATATTTT. Translation gives CSARVLDYGGGNTIYF. The chain has TRBV20-1 and TRBJ1-3; TRBD1 might be the D (5 bases). This CDR3 is built from 16 residues. Per the germline V gene, CDR1 is DFQATT and CDR2 is SNEGSKA (reference sequence). Trimming took off 1 base at V and 3 bases at J, with 16 bases between the two ends.

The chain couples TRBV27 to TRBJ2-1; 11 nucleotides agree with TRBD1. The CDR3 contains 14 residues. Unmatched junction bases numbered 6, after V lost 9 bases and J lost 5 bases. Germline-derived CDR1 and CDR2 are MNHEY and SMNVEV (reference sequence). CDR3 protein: CARKGTGGDNEQFF. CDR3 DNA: TGTGCCAGAAAAGGGACAGGGGGTGACAATGAGCAGTTCTTC.

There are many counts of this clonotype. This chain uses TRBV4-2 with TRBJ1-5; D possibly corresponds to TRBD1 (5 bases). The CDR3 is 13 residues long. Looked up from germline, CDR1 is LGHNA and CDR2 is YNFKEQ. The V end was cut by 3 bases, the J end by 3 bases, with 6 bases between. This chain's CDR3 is CASSQDNNQPQHF. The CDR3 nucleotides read TGTGCCAGCAGCCAGGACAACAATCAGCCCCAGCATTTT.

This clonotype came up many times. DNA of the CDR3: TGTGCCAGCAGCGACACACAGGGGTACTCTGGAAACACCATATATTTT. This gives the protein CASSDTQGYSGNTIYF. The genes are TRBV7-8 and TRBJ1-3; 7 bases map to TRBD1. V gave up 5 bases and J gave up 0 bases; unmatched junction bases: 7. This CDR3 comprises 16 residues. In germline, CDR1 is SGHVS, CDR2 FQNEAQ.